Reported below is one T cell receptor (beta chain). One end of the junction varies from germline; a read error may be responsible. This CDR3 is built from 17 residues. CDR1 and CDR2 from the germline V gene are MGHRA and YSYEKL. The entry originates in a study of radiotherapy plus CTLA-4 blockade in lung cancer. Method: immunoSEQ multiplex PCR; TCRdb's copy keeps in-frame clones and lacks some. The data hold approximately 50,000 clones, with about three quarters observed a single time. The TCR was taken from a human donor with non-small cell lung cancer who had a complete response to radiotherapy plus ipilimumab. Sequencing used peripheral blood, obtained from a patient treated with radiotherapy plus ipilimumab. The rearrangement joins TRBV4-1 to TRBJ2-7; D is unclear. The DNA for the CDR3 is TGCGCCAGCAGCCAAGATAGAGGTGCGGCAGAGCCCAACGAGCGGTACTTC. Translated: CASSQDRGAAEPNERYF.